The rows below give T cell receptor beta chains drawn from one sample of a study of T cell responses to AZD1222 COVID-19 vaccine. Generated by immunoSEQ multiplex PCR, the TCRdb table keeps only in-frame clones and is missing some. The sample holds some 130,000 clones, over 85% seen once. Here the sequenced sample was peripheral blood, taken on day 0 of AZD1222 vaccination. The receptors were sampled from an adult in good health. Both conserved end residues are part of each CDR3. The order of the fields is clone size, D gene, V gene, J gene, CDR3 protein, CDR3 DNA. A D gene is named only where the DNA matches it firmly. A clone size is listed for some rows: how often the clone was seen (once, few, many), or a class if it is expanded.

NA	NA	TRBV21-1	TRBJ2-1	CASSKMPAISYNEQFF	TGTGCCAGCAGCAAAATGCCAGCCATCTCCTACAATGAGCAGTTCTTC
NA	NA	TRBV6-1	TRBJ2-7	CASSEEGRSSYEQYF	TGTGCCAGCAGTGAAGAGGGAAGGAGCTCCTACGAGCAGTACTTC
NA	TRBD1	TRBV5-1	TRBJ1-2	CASRTFGTGDNYGYTF	TGCGCCAGCAGAACCTTCGGGACAGGGGACAACTATGGCTACACCTTC
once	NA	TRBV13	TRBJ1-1	CASSPNGFRGRNTEAFF	TGTGCCAGCAGCCCCAATGGGTTTAGAGGACGGAACACTGAAGCTTTCTTT
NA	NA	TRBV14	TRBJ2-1	CASSQDWGLVYNEQFF	TGTGCCAGCAGCCAAGATTGGGGGTTAGTTTACAATGAGCAGTTCTTC
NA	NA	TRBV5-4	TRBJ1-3	CASSPDTGNTIYF	TGTGCCAGCAGCCCGGACACTGGAAACACCATATATTTT
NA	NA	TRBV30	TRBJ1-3	CAWTRSGLALSSGNTIYF	TGTGCCTGGACCCGGTCGGGACTCGCTTTGAGCTCTGGAAACACCATATATTTT
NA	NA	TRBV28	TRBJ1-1	CASSFGWGTEAFF	TGTGCCAGCAGTTTCGGATGGGGCACTGAAGCTTTCTTT
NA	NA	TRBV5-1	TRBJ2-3	CASRGFLADSTDTQYF	TGCGCCAGCAGAGGCTTTCTTGCGGACAGCACAGATACGCAGTATTTT
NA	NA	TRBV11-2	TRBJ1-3	CASSADSSGNTIYF	TGTGCCAGCAGCGCGGACAGCTCTGGAAACACCATATATTTT
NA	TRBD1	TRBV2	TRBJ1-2	CASGTGPNYGYTF	TGTGCCAGCGGGACAGGGCCTAACTATGGCTACACCTTC
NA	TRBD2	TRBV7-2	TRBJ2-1	CASSLGLAAYNEQFF	TGTGCCAGCAGCTTAGGTCTAGCGGCTTACAATGAGCAGTTCTTC
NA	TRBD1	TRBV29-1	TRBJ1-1	CSVREQGAIEAFF	TGCAGCGTTAGAGAACAGGGGGCGATTGAAGCTTTCTTT
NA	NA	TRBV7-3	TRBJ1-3	CASSPGTLSGNTIYF	TGTGCCAGCAGCCCCGGGACCCTCTCTGGAAACACCATATATTTT
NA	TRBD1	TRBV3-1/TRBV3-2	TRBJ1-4	CASSQADRVSNEKLFF	TGTGCCAGCAGCCAAGCTGACAGGGTGTCTAATGAAAAACTGTTTTTT
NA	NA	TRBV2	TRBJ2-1	CAGQLGGTSYNEQFF	TGTGCCGGACAGCTTGGGGGGACCTCCTACAATGAGCAGTTCTTC
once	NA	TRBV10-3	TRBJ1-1	CAISESGGGRSEAFF	TGTGCCATCAGTGAGTCGGGCGGGGGGCGGAGTGAAGCTTTCTTT
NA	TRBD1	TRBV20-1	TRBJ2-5	CSASPTDRGQETQYF	TGCAGTGCTAGTCCAACCGACAGGGGACAAGAGACCCAGTACTTC
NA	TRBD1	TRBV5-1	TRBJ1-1	CASQQGAITEAFF	TGCGCCAGCCAACAGGGGGCGATCACTGAAGCTTTCTTT
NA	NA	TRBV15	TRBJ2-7	CATSPAGVHEQYF	TGTGCCACCAGTCCGGCAGGGGTCCACGAGCAGTACTTC
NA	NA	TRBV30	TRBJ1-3	CAWSRGDGNTIYF	TGTGCCTGGTCGCGGGGGGATGGAAACACCATATATTTT
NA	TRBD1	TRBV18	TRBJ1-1	CASSRQGAFTEAFF	TGTGCCAGCTCCCGACAGGGGGCTTTCACTGAAGCTTTCTTT
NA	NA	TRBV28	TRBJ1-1	CASSVTGNEAFF	TGTGCCAGCAGCGTAACAGGCAATGAAGCTTTCTTT
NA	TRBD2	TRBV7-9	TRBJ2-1	CASSRTSGFYNEQFF	TGTGCCAGCAGCCGGACTAGCGGATTCTACAATGAGCAGTTCTTC
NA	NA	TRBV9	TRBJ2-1	CASSADRRNIPWNEQFF	TGTGCCAGCAGCGCAGACAGACGAAACATCCCTTGGAATGAGCAGTTCTTC
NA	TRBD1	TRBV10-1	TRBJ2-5	CASSKGQGLETQYF	TGCGCCAGCAGTAAAGGACAGGGACTAGAGACCCAGTACTTC
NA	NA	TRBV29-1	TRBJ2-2	CSVVRVSGELFF	TGCAGCGTTGTCCGGGTTTCCGGGGAGCTGTTTTTT
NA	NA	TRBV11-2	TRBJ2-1	CASSLGGASYNEQFF	TGTGCCAGCTCCTTGGGCGGGGCCTCCTACAATGAGCAGTTCTTC
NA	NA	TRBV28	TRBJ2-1	CASSFGVPYNEQFF	TGTGCCAGCAGTTTTGGGGTCCCCTACAATGAGCAGTTCTTC
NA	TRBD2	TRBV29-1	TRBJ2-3	CSVGLVSSGGTSTDTQYF	TGCAGCGTTGGTCTTGTGTCTAGCGGGGGGACTAGCACAGATACGCAGTATTTT
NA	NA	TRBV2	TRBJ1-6	CASTAVSSYNSPLHF	TGTGCCAGCACGGCGGTTAGCTCCTATAATTCACCCCTCCACTTT
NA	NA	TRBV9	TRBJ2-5	CASSVAPRTQETQYF	TGTGCCAGCAGCGTAGCCCCCCGGACTCAAGAGACCCAGTACTTC
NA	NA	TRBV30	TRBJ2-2	CAWSAPGLLSGELFF	TGTGCCTGGAGCGCCCCGGGACTCCTATCCGGGGAGCTGTTTTTT
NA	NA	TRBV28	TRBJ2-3	CASSPPAPDTQYF	TGTGCCAGCAGTCCCCCAGCCCCAGATACGCAGTATTTT
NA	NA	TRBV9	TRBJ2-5	CASSGGPSIDGTQYF	TGTGCCAGCAGCGGGGGACCGAGCATCGACGGGACCCAGTACTTC
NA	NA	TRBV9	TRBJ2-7	CASSVGALAADEQYF	TGTGCCAGCAGCGTAGGGGCACTAGCTGCAGACGAGCAGTACTTC
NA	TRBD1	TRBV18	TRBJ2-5	CASSPPGQKETQYF	TGTGCCAGCTCACCACCGGGACAGAAAGAGACCCAGTACTTC
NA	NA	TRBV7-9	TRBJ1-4	CASSSQHNEKLFF	TGTGCCAGCAGCTCTCAGCATAATGAAAAACTGTTTTTT
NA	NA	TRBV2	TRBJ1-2	CASPPTGLLGYTF	TGTGCCAGCCCTCCGACAGGTCTCTTGGGCTACACCTTC
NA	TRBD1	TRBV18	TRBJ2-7	CASSQLQGSSYEQYF	TGTGCCAGCTCACAGTTACAGGGGTCTTCCTACGAGCAGTACTTC
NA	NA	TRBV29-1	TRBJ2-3	CSVDTDTQYF	TGCAGCGTTGACACAGATACGCAGTATTTT
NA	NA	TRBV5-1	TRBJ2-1	CASSLRVSSDNEQFF	TGCGCCAGCAGCTTGAGGGTTTCTTCTGACAATGAGCAGTTCTTC
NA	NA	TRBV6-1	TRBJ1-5	CASSETRPASRPQHF	TGTGCCAGCAGTGAAACCCGCCCCGCGAGTCGGCCCCAGCATTTT
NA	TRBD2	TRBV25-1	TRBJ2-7	CASSGASGPYHFSYEQYF	TGTGCCAGCAGTGGGGCTAGCGGACCTTACCACTTCTCCTACGAGCAGTACTTC
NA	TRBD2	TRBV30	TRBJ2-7	CAWSSGSVIDEQYF	TGTGCCTGGAGTAGCGGGAGCGTAATTGACGAGCAGTACTTC
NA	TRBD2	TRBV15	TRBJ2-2	CATSRDLLAGPGAGELFF	TGTGCCACCAGCAGAGATTTGCTAGCGGGGCCAGGGGCTGGGGAGCTGTTTTTT
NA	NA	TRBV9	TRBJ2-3	CASSVTVSTDTQYF	TGTGCCAGCAGCGTGACTGTTAGCACAGATACGCAGTATTTT